These T cell receptor beta chains were read from a single sample in a study of shared clonotypes between healthy human individuals. Only in-frame clones appear in the TCRdb table, and some are missing; sequencing was by immunoSEQ multiplex PCR. The sample yields about 1.5 million clones, 95% to 99% seen once. The sequencing input was naive CD4+ T cells sorted from blood. The receptors were sampled from a man aged 25 to 40 in good health. CDR3s include the opening cysteine and the closing phenylalanine or tryptophan. D genes are given only for firm matches. Part of the rows lack a size; the others show once, few, many or a class for expanded clones.

V gene: TRBV12-5
clone size: -
D gene: TRBD2
J gene: TRBJ2-3
CDR3 protein: CASGVTVLAVPTDTQYF
CDR3 DNA: TGTGCTAGTGGTGTAACTGTTCTAGCGGTCCCCACAGATACGCAGTATTTT

V gene: TRBV30
clone size: -
D gene: -
J gene: TRBJ1-1
CDR3 protein: CAWKNTEAFF
CDR3 DNA: TGTGCCTGGAAGAACACTGAAGCTTTCTTT

V gene: TRBV30
clone size: -
D gene: TRBD2
J gene: TRBJ2-1
CDR3 protein: CASTGTSLRDEQFF
CDR3 DNA: TGTGCCTCCACCGGGACTAGTCTTAGGGATGAGCAGTTCTTC

V gene: TRBV2
clone size: -
D gene: -
J gene: TRBJ2-3
CDR3 protein: CASSEEALGPDTQYF
CDR3 DNA: TGTGCCAGCAGTGAAGAAGCGTTGGGACCAGATACGCAGTATTTT

V gene: TRBV29-1
clone size: -
D gene: -
J gene: TRBJ2-2
CDR3 protein: CSVGLGIGELFF
CDR3 DNA: TGCAGCGTTGGGCTAGGAATCGGGGAGCTGTTTTTT

V gene: TRBV11-2
clone size: -
D gene: TRBD2
J gene: TRBJ2-7
CDR3 protein: CASSLAGGAGANSYEQYF
CDR3 DNA: TGTGCCAGCAGCTTAGCCGGCGGGGCGGGAGCAAACTCCTACGAGCAGTACTTC

V gene: TRBV5-4
clone size: -
D gene: TRBD2
J gene: TRBJ2-3
CDR3 protein: CASSLGTSGSSTDTQYF
CDR3 DNA: TGTGCCAGCAGCTTGGGGACTAGCGGTAGTAGCACAGATACGCAGTATTTT

V gene: TRBV11-1
clone size: once
D gene: -
J gene: TRBJ2-7
CDR3 protein: CASSARQFSYEQYF
CDR3 DNA: TGTGCCAGCAGCGCGCGACAGTTCTCCTACGAGCAGTACTTC

V gene: TRBV7-6
clone size: once
D gene: TRBD1
J gene: TRBJ2-5
CDR3 protein: CASSLGAGQDQETQYF
CDR3 DNA: TGTGCCAGCAGCTTAGGGGCGGGACAGGACCAAGAGACCCAGTACTTC

V gene: TRBV27
clone size: -
D gene: -
J gene: TRBJ2-3
CDR3 protein: CASRVTPGRLGADTQYF
CDR3 DNA: TGTGCCAGCAGGGTTACCCCAGGGCGGCTTGGGGCAGATACGCAGTATTTT

V gene: TRBV5-1
clone size: -
D gene: -
J gene: TRBJ2-3
CDR3 protein: CASRGGVLRSDTQYF
CDR3 DNA: TGCGCCAGCAGGGGGGGCGTCCTACGTTCAGATACGCAGTATTTT

V gene: TRBV6-1
clone size: -
D gene: TRBD2
J gene: TRBJ2-7
CDR3 protein: CASSEPSGALLEQYF
CDR3 DNA: TGTGCCAGCAGCGAACCTAGCGGAGCCTTGCTCGAGCAGTACTTC

V gene: TRBV9
clone size: -
D gene: TRBD2
J gene: TRBJ2-5
CDR3 protein: CASSATGTRAETQYF
CDR3 DNA: TGTGCCAGCAGCGCCACCGGGACTAGGGCGGAGACCCAGTACTTC

V gene: TRBV28
clone size: once
D gene: -
J gene: TRBJ1-3
CDR3 protein: CASSSTGESSGNTIYF
CDR3 DNA: TGTGCCAGCAGTTCGACAGGAGAAAGCTCTGGAAACACCATATATTTT

V gene: TRBV28
clone size: -
D gene: TRBD2
J gene: TRBJ2-1
CDR3 protein: CASSYSGKKYNEQFF
CDR3 DNA: TGTGCCAGCAGCTATAGCGGGAAAAAGTACAATGAGCAGTTCTTC

V gene: TRBV14
clone size: -
D gene: -
J gene: TRBJ1-2
CDR3 protein: CASSPRPQGIMRYTF
CDR3 DNA: TGTGCCAGCAGCCCCCGACCCCAGGGAATTATGCGCTACACCTTC

V gene: TRBV28
clone size: -
D gene: -
J gene: TRBJ2-3
CDR3 protein: CASSLPLPRGGTQYF
CDR3 DNA: TGTGCCAGCAGTTTACCCCTCCCCCGGGGTGGTACGCAGTATTTT

V gene: TRBV18
clone size: -
D gene: TRBD1
J gene: TRBJ2-7
CDR3 protein: CASSPRIGTVSRSYEQYF
CDR3 DNA: TGTGCCAGCTCACCACGAATTGGGACAGTCTCAAGGTCCTACGAGCAGTACTTC

V gene: TRBV4-1
clone size: -
D gene: -
J gene: TRBJ2-7
CDR3 protein: CASSQDGQGLYEQYF
CDR3 DNA: TGCGCCAGCAGCCAAGACGGGCAGGGGTTGTACGAGCAGTACTTC

V gene: TRBV7-7
clone size: -
D gene: -
J gene: TRBJ2-1
CDR3 protein: CASSLALGRLAPLNEQFF
CDR3 DNA: TGTGCTAGCAGCTTAGCCCTAGGTCGGCTAGCCCCTCTCAATGAGCAGTTCTTC

V gene: TRBV6-1
clone size: -
D gene: -
J gene: TRBJ2-3
CDR3 protein: CASSEVSASTDTQYF
CDR3 DNA: TGTGCCAGCAGTGAAGTATCAGCGAGCACAGATACGCAGTATTTT

V gene: TRBV13
clone size: -
D gene: -
J gene: TRBJ2-2
CDR3 protein: CASSFTGFTGELFF
CDR3 DNA: TGTGCCAGCAGCTTTACAGGATTCACCGGGGAGCTGTTTTTT

V gene: TRBV2
clone size: -
D gene: -
J gene: TRBJ1-4
CDR3 protein: CASGGATNEKLFF
CDR3 DNA: TGTGCCAGCGGAGGGGCAACTAATGAAAAACTGTTTTTT

V gene: TRBV7-9
clone size: -
D gene: -
J gene: TRBJ2-1
CDR3 protein: CASSLEGRAYNEQFF
CDR3 DNA: TGTGCCAGCAGCTTAGAGGGCAGGGCCTACAATGAGCAGTTCTTC

V gene: TRBV7-9
clone size: -
D gene: -
J gene: TRBJ1-5
CDR3 protein: CASSPLSNQPQHF
CDR3 DNA: TGTGCCAGCAGCCCGCTGAGCAATCAGCCCCAGCATTTT

V gene: TRBV7-2
clone size: -
D gene: TRBD2
J gene: TRBJ2-3
CDR3 protein: CASSLQSSGLDTQYF
CDR3 DNA: TGTGCCAGCAGCTTACAGTCTAGCGGGTTGGATACGCAGTATTTT

V gene: TRBV5-4
clone size: once
D gene: TRBD1
J gene: TRBJ2-1
CDR3 protein: CASSRGQGAIHEQFF
CDR3 DNA: TGTGCCAGCAGCCGAGGACAGGGGGCGATCCATGAGCAGTTCTTC

V gene: TRBV5-1
clone size: -
D gene: -
J gene: TRBJ1-3
CDR3 protein: CASSLEDGTNTIYF
CDR3 DNA: TGCGCCAGCAGCTTGGAGGACGGGACTAACACCATATATTTT

V gene: TRBV6-6
clone size: -
D gene: -
J gene: TRBJ2-7
CDR3 protein: CASSRDFYEQYF
CDR3 DNA: TGTGCCAGCAGTCGGGACTTCTACGAGCAGTACTTC

V gene: TRBV4-1
clone size: -
D gene: -
J gene: TRBJ2-3
CDR3 protein: CASSQDRPRDTQYF
CDR3 DNA: TGCGCCAGCAGCCAAGATAGACCCCGTGATACGCAGTATTTT

V gene: TRBV5-1
clone size: -
D gene: -
J gene: TRBJ2-7
CDR3 protein: CASSPESPRPYEQYF
CDR3 DNA: TGCGCCAGCAGCCCGGAGTCCCCGCGGCCCTACGAGCAGTACTTC

V gene: TRBV9
clone size: -
D gene: TRBD2
J gene: TRBJ2-1
CDR3 protein: CASSVDQGGNEQFF
CDR3 DNA: TGTGCCAGCAGCGTAGATCAGGGAGGGAATGAGCAGTTCTTC

V gene: TRBV7-8
clone size: -
D gene: TRBD1
J gene: TRBJ1-1
CDR3 protein: CASSDAGQGVSTEAFF
CDR3 DNA: TGTGCCAGCAGCGACGCGGGACAGGGGGTAAGCACTGAAGCTTTCTTT

V gene: TRBV15
clone size: -
D gene: TRBD2
J gene: TRBJ2-7
CDR3 protein: CATSKISSGLYHEQYF
CDR3 DNA: TGTGCCACCAGCAAAATCTCTAGCGGGCTTTACCACGAGCAGTACTTC

V gene: TRBV5-1
clone size: -
D gene: -
J gene: TRBJ1-4
CDR3 protein: CASSFSGNEKLFF
CDR3 DNA: TGCGCCAGCAGCTTCTCCGGGAACGAAAAACTGTTTTTT

V gene: TRBV5-4
clone size: -
D gene: -
J gene: TRBJ2-1
CDR3 protein: CASSPSRGDKYNEQFF
CDR3 DNA: TGTGCCAGCAGCCCCAGTCGGGGGGACAAATACAATGAGCAGTTCTTC

V gene: TRBV30
clone size: -
D gene: -
J gene: TRBJ1-5
CDR3 protein: CAWSAGVQPQHF
CDR3 DNA: TGTGCCTGGAGTGCAGGGGTGCAGCCCCAGCATTTT

V gene: TRBV7-8
clone size: -
D gene: -
J gene: TRBJ1-2
CDR3 protein: CASSLAPDNYGYTF
CDR3 DNA: TGTGCCAGCAGCTTAGCTCCGGATAACTATGGCTACACCTTC

V gene: TRBV5-4
clone size: -
D gene: TRBD2
J gene: TRBJ2-5
CDR3 protein: CASSSTSGSETQYF
CDR3 DNA: TGTGCCAGCAGCTCCACTAGCGGGAGCGAGACCCAGTACTTC

V gene: TRBV5-1
clone size: -
D gene: -
J gene: TRBJ2-1
CDR3 protein: CASSLAPRGADEQFF
CDR3 DNA: TGCGCCAGCAGCTTGGCACCTCGGGGGGCCGATGAGCAGTTCTTC

V gene: TRBV7-6
clone size: -
D gene: -
J gene: TRBJ1-1
CDR3 protein: CASSPFSNTEAFF
CDR3 DNA: TGTGCCAGCAGCCCATTTTCGAACACTGAAGCTTTCTTT

V gene: TRBV10-3
clone size: -
D gene: -
J gene: TRBJ2-1
CDR3 protein: CAISAGRISSYNEQFF
CDR3 DNA: TGTGCCATCAGTGCGGGACGGATAAGCTCCTACAATGAGCAGTTCTTC

V gene: TRBV7-7
clone size: -
D gene: -
J gene: TRBJ2-7
CDR3 protein: CASSLGQGNYEQYF
CDR3 DNA: TGTGCTAGCAGCTTAGGCCAGGGGAACTACGAGCAGTACTTC